Below are 23 T cell receptor beta chains sequenced from a single sample in a study of blood T cell repertoires in COVID-19. Measured with immunoSEQ multiplex PCR; TCRdb has only the in-frame clones, and not every one. The sample carries approximately 65,000 clones, roughly 70% recorded once. Sequenced input: PBMCs or T cells enriched from blood (not recorded which). The receptors stem from a woman aged 60-70 years who had been exposed to COVID-19.

This clone was recorded once. J is TRBJ2-1 and V is TRBV30; 8 nucleotides agree with TRBD2. The CDR3 is made up of 12 amino acids. V gave up 2 bases and J gave up 6 bases; unmatched junction bases: 0. Germline CDR1 reads GTSNPN; CDR2 reads SVGIG (reference sequence). In DNA, the CDR3 is TGTGCCTGGAGTCTAGCGGGCAATGAGCAGTTCTTC. Protein sequence: CAWSLAGNEQFF.

This clone showed up just a few times. V usage is TRBV18 and J usage is TRBJ2-2, with TRBD2 matching over 7 bases. The CDR3 length is 14 residues. V was pared by 4 bases and J by 5 bases, with 4 bases of the junction left unmatched. The germline V gene encodes CDR1 KGHSH and CDR2 LQKENI. CDR3 DNA: TGTGCCAGCTCACTGGGAGGGCCGACCGGGGAGCTGTTTTTT. Its protein is CASSLGGPTGELFF. The variable domain in full, completed from reference TRBV18 and TRBJ2-2, reads NAGVMQNPRHLVRRRGQEARLRCSPMKGHSHVYWYRQLPEEGLKFMVYLQKENIIDESGMPKERFSAEFPKEGPSILRIQQVVRGDSAAYFCASSLGGPTGELFFGEGSRLTVL.

The chain couples TRBV28 to TRBJ1-1; no definite D call. The CDR3 has 13 residues. Germline values: CDR1 MDHEN, CDR2 SYDVKM. The V and J ends lost 8 bases and 1 base respectively, with 11 bases between them. CDR3: CASFSTGNTEAFF. Here the CDR3 DNA reads TGTGCCAGCTTCTCCACGGGGAACACTGAAGCTTTCTTT.

This CDR3 reads CAWTKTSLTGRSYEQYF. CDR3 coding DNA: TGTGCCTGGACCAAAACATCGCTGACAGGGAGGAGCTACGAGCAGTACTTC. This chain links TRBV30 with TRBJ2-7, with a weak D call TRBD1 (7 bases). V lost 4 bases and J 3 bases, leaving 25 bases between the germline ends. The germline V gene encodes CDR1 GTSNPN and CDR2 SVGIG (reference sequence). This CDR3 has 17 residues.

The rearrangement joins TRBV24-1 to TRBJ2-2; 10 bases are shared with TRBD1. Germline CDR1 is KGHDR and CDR2 is SFDVKD. The length of the CDR3 is 16 residues. Unmatched junction bases numbered 9, after V lost 7 bases and J lost 5 bases. CDR3 protein: CATSRRGQGKTGELFF. The DNA for the CDR3 is TGTGCCACCAGCAGAAGGGGACAGGGGAAAACCGGGGAGCTGTTTTTT.

Many counts were recorded for this clone. This sequence joins TRBV28 and TRBJ2-1; D is perhaps TRBD1 (5 bases). The V gene's germline CDR1 is MDHEN and CDR2 SYDVKM. This CDR3 has 13 residues. V lost 6 bases, J lost 2 bases, and 8 bases lay in between. The CDR3 DNA reads as TGTGCCAGCAGCCTGGACACCTACAATGAGCAGTTCTTC. This translates into CASSLDTYNEQFF.

This sequence joins TRBV6-2 or TRBV6-3 and TRBJ1-5; perhaps TRBD1 as D (6 bases). This CDR3 comprises 18 residues. V was pared by 0 bases and J by 0 bases, with 15 bases between. In germline, CDR1 is MNHEY, CDR2 SVGEGT. The CDR3, as DNA: TGTGCCAGCAGTTACTCCGGGGGGGCGAGTAATAGCAATCAGCCCCAGCATTTT. Amino acids: CASSYSGGASNSNQPQHF.

DNA of the CDR3: TGCGCCAGCAGTGAGGCAGGGAATACGCAGTATTTT. Its protein product is CASSEAGNTQYF. This chain joins TRBV10-1 and TRBJ2-3, with D possibly matching TRBD1 (5 bases). Deletions cut 2 bases from V and 7 bases from J, with 7 bases between. This CDR3 comprises 12 residues. Germline V gene lookup returns CDR1 WNHNN and CDR2 SYGVQD (reference sequence).

This chain joins TRBV6-2 or TRBV6-3 and TRBJ1-1; no reliable D call. Looked up from germline, CDR1 is MNHEY and CDR2 is SVGEGT. Trimming left V 4 bases short and J 0 bases short, with 6 bases between. CDR3 length: 13 residues. The CDR3: CASSFSLNTEAFF. The CDR3 DNA reads TGTGCCAGCAGTTTCTCCTTGAACACTGAAGCTTTCTTT.

This chain links TRBV24-1 with TRBJ2-1; 13 bases agree with TRBD2. Germline V gives CDR1 KGHDR, CDR2 SFDVKD. The CDR3 runs to 13 residues. V was clipped by 9 bases and J by 9 bases; unmatched bases: 4. CDR3 bases: TGTGCCACCGGGACTAGCGGGGAGGTTGAGCAGTTCTTC. Translated: CATGTSGEVEQFF.

The chain is built from TRBV12-3 or TRBV12-4 and TRBJ2-1; D is perhaps TRBD2 (6 bases). V lost 5 bases to trimming and J lost 8 bases, with 13 bases between them. This CDR3 has 13 amino acids. CDR3 DNA: TGTGCCAGCAGTCGGGAGAACAGGCATGAGCAGTTCTTC. The encoded protein is CASSRENRHEQFF.

The V gene is TRBV7-9, the J gene TRBJ2-2, with D possibly matching TRBD2 (6 bases). The CDR3 has 15 residues. The V and J ends lost 3 bases and 6 bases respectively, with 14 bases between them. Germline V gives CDR1 SEHNR, CDR2 FQNEAQ (reference sequence). CDR3 sequence: CASSFGTGGPGELFF. In DNA, the CDR3 is TGTGCCAGCAGCTTCGGGACCGGGGGACCCGGGGAGCTGTTTTTT.

The chain links TRBV9 to TRBJ2-1, with a tentative D call TRBD1 (6 bases). This CDR3 comprises 14 residues. CDR1 SGDLS and CDR2 YYNGEE come from the germline V gene. Trimming stripped 2 bases from V and 5 bases from J, with 11 bases between. The CDR3 DNA sequence: TGTGCCAGCAGCGTGTGGGGGCTCAACAATGAGCAGTTCTTC. As protein: CASSVWGLNNEQFF.

The chain has TRBV28 and TRBJ2-5, with unresolved D. Germline V gives CDR1 MDHEN, CDR2 SYDVKM. V shed 8 bases and J shed 2 bases, with 12 bases lying between them. The CDR3 is 13 amino acids. The CDR3 DNA reads as TGTGCCAGCCGCCCGACTCAACAAGAGACCCAGTACTTC. Translated: CASRPTQQETQYF.

V and J are TRBV28 and TRBJ2-5, with 9 bases identical to TRBD2. The CDR3 runs to 15 residues. Germline CDR1 and CDR2: MDHEN and SYDVKM. V was clipped by 6 bases and J by 3 bases; unmatched bases: 8. The CDR3 DNA follows: TGTGCCAGCAGAGATCTTAGCGGGGGCAAAGAGACCCAGTACTTC. This translates into CASRDLSGGKETQYF.

The chain links TRBV28 to TRBJ1-2; unclear D gene. V was clipped by 5 bases and J by 4 bases, with 5 bases between them. This CDR3 contains 11 residues. Germline CDR1 reads MDHEN; CDR2 reads SYDVKM. The CDR3 region has the DNA TGTGCCAGCAGTAGCGGCTATGGCTACACCTTC. This sequence encodes CASSSGYGYTF.

This chain joins TRBV28 and TRBJ1-5; tentatively, D is TRBD1 (5 bases). The CDR3 is 14 residues long. V was cut by 7 bases and J by 3 bases, with 13 bases left in between. Per the germline V gene, CDR1 is MDHEN and CDR2 is SYDVKM. The CDR3 here is CASNGGGDNQPQHF. The CDR3 DNA reads as TGTGCCAGCAACGGGGGAGGCGACAATCAGCCCCAGCATTTT.

Here the CDR3 reads CASRVVEGQETQYF. The CDR3 DNA is TGTGCCAGTAGAGTAGTGGAGGGCCAAGAGACCCAGTACTTC. The genes are TRBV19 and TRBJ2-5; D may be TRBD2 (6 bases). The germline CDR1 and CDR2 sequences are LNHDA and SQIVND (reference sequence). The CDR3 contains 14 residues. Deletions cut 6 bases from V and 1 base from J, with 12 bases between.

The chain recombines TRBV7-2 with TRBJ2-1; weak D call: TRBD1 (6 bases). Germline CDR1 reads SGHTA; CDR2 reads FQGNSA. The CDR3 extends over 14 amino acids. Trimming took off 5 bases at V and 6 bases at J, with 14 bases between the two ends. The CDR3 reads CASSPGRRGNEQFF. The CDR3 DNA is TGTGCCAGCAGCCCCGGACGCAGGGGCAATGAGCAGTTCTTC.

The CDR3 protein is CASSQGNYGYTF. In DNA, the CDR3 is TGTGCCAGCAGCCAGGGAAACTATGGCTACACCTTC. The J gene is TRBJ1-2, the V gene TRBV11-2; TRBD1 is a possible D gene (5 bases). With 5 bases removed from V and 2 bases from J, the gap between germline ends came to 6 bases. Germline assignment: CDR1 SGHAT and CDR2 FQNNGV. This CDR3 is built from 12 residues.

The gene calls are TRBV18 and TRBJ1-5; D ambiguous. Trimming left V 2 bases short and J 7 bases short, with 15 bases between. The CDR3 covers 15 residues. Germline V gene data show CDR1 as KGHSH and CDR2 as LQKENI. The CDR3 sequence is CASSPNSIPTQPQHF. The CDR3 bases are TGTGCCAGCTCACCAAACAGCATTCCGACCCAGCCCCAGCATTTT.

This clone has only one observation. This chain connects TRBV3-1 (or the pseudogene TRBV3-2) to TRBJ1-1; a possible D gene is TRBD1 (5 bases). Germline loops: CDR1 LGHDT, CDR2 YNNKEL (reference sequence). This CDR3 region has 12 residues. V was pared by 1 base and J by 13 bases, with 13 bases between. CDR3 residues: CASSQGLMGLFF. The CDR3 DNA sequence: TGTGCCAGCAGCCAAGGGCTTATGGGGCTTTTCTTT.

The chain couples TRBV5-5 to TRBJ2-7; the D gene is possibly TRBD1 (6 bases). The CDR3 runs 14 residues. V lost 4 bases and J 2 bases, leaving 13 bases between the germline ends. Germline V gene sequence: CDR1 SGHKS, CDR2 YYEKEE (reference sequence). The CDR3 region is CASSEGRGPYEQYF. CDR3 in DNA: TGTGCCAGCAGCGAAGGCAGGGGACCCTACGAGCAGTACTTC.